These 13 T cell receptor beta chains were sequenced from one sample in a study of spatial heterogeneity in lung cancer. TCRdb reprocessed the 5' RACE reads with MiXCR, giving one entry per CDR3 protein. The sample records 110,000 or so distinct CDR3 sequences, less than 14% being singletons. Time point of the sample: blood at routine non-recurrence follow-up after resection. Here the sequenced sample was PBMCs, taken at follow-up. These receptors were taken from a female donor with early-stage non-small cell lung cancer.

The V gene is TRBV30, the J gene TRBJ2-1; 9 bases agree with TRBD2. J was trimmed by 0 bases and V by 4 bases; bases with no gene match: 7. This CDR3 is built from 16 residues. CDR1 and CDR2 from the germline V gene are GTSNPN and SVGIG (reference sequence). The CDR3 nucleotides are TGTGCCTGGAAGTGGGCGGGAGGGAGCTCCTACAATGAGCAGTTCTTC. Translated: CAWKWAGGSSYNEQFF. Looking up the rest from reference TRBV30 and TRBJ2-1 gives the full variable domain: SQTIHQWPATLVQPVGSPLSLECTVEGTSNPNLYWYRQAAGRGLQLLFYSVGIGQISSEVPQNLSASRPQDRQFILSSKKLLLSDSGFYLCAWKWAGGSSYNEQFFGPGTRLTVL.

The V gene is TRBV15, the J gene TRBJ2-4; possibly TRBD1 for D (6 bases). Germline CDR1 and CDR2: LNHNV and YYDKDF (reference sequence). V was clipped by 8 bases and J by 6 bases, with 17 bases between them. The CDR3 runs to 14 residues. The CDR3 spells CATSVGAEVNIQYF. For the CDR3, the DNA is TGTGCCACCTCGGTGGGGGCCGAGGTAAACATTCAGTACTTC.

This clonotype was counted a few times. The chain's CDR3 is CASSPFKLAGGTDTQYF. CDR3 DNA: TGTGCCAGCTCACCGTTTAAGCTAGCGGGAGGCACAGATACGCAGTATTTT. The chain uses TRBV18 and TRBJ2-3; 10 bases agree with TRBD2. V dropped 3 bases and J dropped 1; count of bases not matched to a gene: 7. The CDR3 is 17 amino acids. Germline V gene data show CDR1 as KGHSH and CDR2 as LQKENI.

The chain recombines TRBV11-2 with TRBJ1-2; D is undetermined. This CDR3 is built from 13 residues. Germline lookup yields CDR1 SGHAT and CDR2 FQNNGV. The V end lost 5 bases, the J end lost 4 bases, and 11 bases lay between the germline ends. CDR3 nucleotide sequence: TGTGCCAGCAGCCCAGACATCGCCTATGGCTACACCTTC. This encodes CASSPDIAYGYTF.

This clonotype was observed many times. The chain combines TRBV6-6 with TRBJ2-3; D is unclear. V lost 0 bases to trimming and J lost 7 bases, with 14 bases between them. Germline loops: CDR1 MNHNY, CDR2 SVGAGI (reference sequence). This CDR3 contains 15 residues. The CDR3 nucleotides read TGTGCCAGCAGTTACTCGACGCCCCAGTGGAATACGCAGTATTTT. It is translated as CASSYSTPQWNTQYF.

This clonotype was observed a handful of times. V gene TRBV2 combines with J gene TRBJ2-7; D is unclear. Trimming cost V 8 bases and J 3 bases, with 14 bases left between them. Germline V gene sequence: CDR1 SNHLY, CDR2 FYNNEI. The CDR3 is made up of 13 amino acids. CDR3 nucleotides: TGTGCCAGCGCGACAACGACAAACTACGAGCAGTACTTC. Protein sequence: CASATTTNYEQYF.

This clonotype appeared a few times. The chain employs TRBV25-1 and TRBJ1-3, with unresolved D. The V end lost 7 bases, the J end lost 1 base, and 14 bases lay between the germline ends. Looked up from germline, CDR1 is MGHDK and CDR2 is SYGVNS. The CDR3 has 15 residues. For the CDR3, the DNA is TGTGCCAGCACTCCTTCCCAGATTTCTGGAAACACCATATATTTT. This translates into CASTPSQISGNTIYF.

This clonotype was counted ten times or more. This sequence joins TRBV28 and TRBJ2-3; D call uncertain. There are 12 residues in the CDR3. Germline lookup yields CDR1 MDHEN and CDR2 SYDVKM. Trimming left V 5 bases short and J 8 bases short, with 11 bases between. CDR3 sequence (DNA): TGTGCCAGCAGTATACCCCCAGGTACGCAGTATTTT. Its protein product is CASSIPPGTQYF.

This clonotype was found a few times. This sequence joins TRBV27 and TRBJ2-2; D possibly corresponds to TRBD1 (6 bases). The CDR3 has 16 amino acids. Germline lookup yields CDR1 MNHEY and CDR2 SMNVEV (reference sequence). V was pared by 2 bases and J by 4 bases, with 14 bases between. In DNA, the CDR3 is TGTGCCAGCAGTTTAAGGGGACAACCCTTCACCGGGGAGCTGTTTTTT. This codes for CASSLRGQPFTGELFF.

The rearrangement links TRBV9 to TRBJ1-4; 7 bases line up with TRBD1. With V trimmed by 0 bases and J by 8 bases, 10 bases remained unmatched. The CDR3 sequence is 16 residues long. Germline CDR1 and CDR2: SGDLS and YYNGEE. CDR3 in amino acids: CASSVAHRGAWEKLFF. CDR3 nucleotides: TGTGCCAGCAGCGTAGCTCACAGGGGCGCTTGGGAAAAACTGTTTTTT. Complete variable domain (other parts from reference TRBV9 and TRBJ1-4): DSGVTQTPKHLITATGQRVTLRCSPRSGDLSVYWYQQSLDQGLQFLIQYYNGEERAKGNILERFSAQQFPDLHSELNLSSLELGDSALYFCASSVAHRGAWEKLFFGSGTQLSVL.

This clonotype has ten or more counts. The V gene is TRBV7-7, the J gene TRBJ2-1; weak D call: TRBD2 (6 bases). CDR1 is SSHAT, CDR2 FNYEAQ, per germline (reference sequence). Deletions cut 5 bases from V and 0 bases from J, with 17 bases between. This CDR3 spans 17 amino acids. CDR3 in amino acids: CASSPGLPGSSYNEQFF. As DNA, the CDR3 is TGTGCCAGCAGCCCAGGACTACCCGGTAGCTCCTACAATGAGCAGTTCTTC.

This clonotype was seen at least ten times. The V call is TRBV6-1, the J call TRBJ2-3, with a possible D match to TRBD1 (6 bases). V shed 11 bases and J shed 8 bases, with 20 bases lying between them. Germline CDR1 reads MNHNS; CDR2 reads SASEGT. CDR3 length: 13 amino acids. This CDR3 reads CAGTRDTLSTQYF. CDR3 nucleotides: TGTGCCGGCACCCGGGACACCCTAAGTACGCAGTATTTT.

This sequence joins TRBV20-1 and TRBJ2-3; no clear D gene. In germline, CDR1 is DFQATT, CDR2 SNEGSKA (reference sequence). This CDR3 has 13 residues. Trimming took off 6 bases at V and 3 bases at J, with 13 bases between the two ends. CDR3 DNA sequence: TGCAGTGCCAATTCGCAGGTTACAGATACGCAGTATTTT. Protein sequence: CSANSQVTDTQYF.